These 27 T cell receptor beta chains share one sample of origin, sequenced in a study of T cells after posttransplantation cyclophosphamide. Data came from immunoSEQ multiplex PCR; TCRdb stores just in-frame clones and leaves some out. The sample has more than 15,000 clones; around 87% are singletons. Sampled 1 year posttransplant, controls received myeloablative marrow transplants, methotrexate and a calcineurin inhibitor. The source material was PBMCs, sampled after an allogeneic stem cell transplant with a calcineurin inhibitor and methotrexate. These receptors were obtained from a male patient between 50 and 60 years old who received an allogeneic stem cell transplant from an unrelated donor, was CMV-positive, and had chronic GVHD only. The T cells may come from the graft donor.

The V gene is TRBV11-3, the J gene TRBJ1-2; possible D gene TRBD1, 5 bases. The CDR3 covers 15 residues. Between the trimmed V and J ends, which lost 5 bases and 0 bases, there was a span of 13 bases. Germline V gene sequence: CDR1 SGHNT, CDR2 YENEEA. The CDR3 DNA sequence: TGTGCCAGCAGCACCCTTGGGGGGGCTAACTATGGCTACACCTTC. Protein: CASSTLGGANYGYTF.

As DNA, the CDR3 is TGTGCCAGCAGTGAATGGGGGCGCTCACCCCTCCACTTT. It yields the protein CASSEWGRSPLHF. This chain joins TRBV25-1 and TRBJ1-6; the D gene is possibly TRBD1 (6 bases). Trimming pared 1 base from V and 10 bases from J, leaving 8 bases between. The germline CDR1 and CDR2 sequences are MGHDK and SYGVNS. This CDR3 has 13 amino acids. The full variable domain, its missing parts supplied by reference TRBV25-1 and TRBJ1-6, is EADIYQTPRYLVIGTGKKITLECSQTMGHDKMYWYQQDPGMELHLIHYSYGVNSTEKGDLSSESTVSRIRTEHFPLTLESARPSHTSQYLCASSEWGRSPLHFGNGTRLTVT.

The DNA for the CDR3 is TGCAGTGCTAGCCTTAACTATGGCTACACCTTC. Its protein product is CSASLNYGYTF. The rearrangement joins TRBV20-1 to TRBJ1-2; D is unclear. V was shortened by 3 bases and J by 1 base, with 3 bases between the two germline ends. Germline V gene lookup returns CDR1 DFQATT and CDR2 SNEGSKA (reference sequence). This CDR3 is built from 11 residues.

The V gene is TRBV27, the J gene TRBJ1-4; TRBD1 is a possible D gene (6 bases). In germline, CDR1 is MNHEY, CDR2 SMNVEV (reference sequence). The CDR3 covers 13 residues. Trimming pared 8 bases from V and 4 bases from J, leaving 11 bases between. CDR3 sequence: CASSRQVNEKLFF. DNA for the CDR3: TGTGCCAGCTCCCGACAGGTTAATGAAAAACTGTTTTTT.

With regard to this clone: A junction end diverges from the germline sequence, so it may reflect a read error. The genes are TRBV14 and TRBJ2-1; D might be TRBD1 (5 bases). Germline V CDR1 and CDR2: SGHDN, FVKESK. The CDR3 covers 16 residues. Here the CDR3 reads CASTQVGVITINEQFF. In DNA, the CDR3 is TGTGCCAGCACCCAAGTAGGGGTTATTACTATTAATGAGCAGTTCTTC.

This clone was recorded once. The chain couples TRBV7-2 to TRBJ1-5, with D possibly TRBD1 on 6 matching bases. Per germline, CDR1 SGHTA and CDR2 FQGNSA. Trimming left V 2 bases short and J 2 bases short, with 10 bases between. The CDR3 has 15 residues. CDR3 coding DNA: TGTGCCAGCAGCTTATTCTCAGGGGGCAATCAGCCCCAGCATTTT. Protein: CASSLFSGGNQPQHF.

This clone was counted a single time. The chain combines TRBV28 with TRBJ2-1; D gene uncertain. Germline lookup yields CDR1 MDHEN and CDR2 SYDVKM. The CDR3 sequence is 13 residues long. With 6 bases removed from V and 4 bases from J, the gap between germline ends came to 10 bases. The CDR3 here is CASRERGYNEQFF. In DNA, the CDR3 is TGTGCCAGCAGAGAACGAGGATACAATGAGCAGTTCTTC.

As for this clone: The germline gene is not matched at one end of the junction; a read error may be the cause. This specimen includes other DNA sequences encoding the same CDR3. The chain combines TRBV7-7 with TRBJ2-5; 9 bases map to TRBD2. Germline assignment: CDR1 SSHAT and CDR2 FNYEAQ (reference sequence). The CDR3 consists of 16 residues. The CDR3 reads CASSLGGSGGQETQYF. Written as DNA, the CDR3 is TGTGCTAGCAGCTTAGGTGGTAGCGGGGGCCAAGAGACCCAGTACTTC.

The chain combines TRBV11-3 with TRBJ2-3; D is ambiguous. The CDR3 runs to 14 residues. CDR1 is SGHNT and CDR2 is YENEEA in the germline V gene. V was cut by 5 bases and J by 2 bases, with 11 bases left in between. In nucleotides, the CDR3 is TGTGCCAGCAGCCCCCCGTCTCTCACAGATACGCAGTATTTT. This codes for CASSPPSLTDTQYF.

The chain is built from TRBV5-6 and TRBJ2-2, with D perhaps matching TRBD1 (6 bases). The CDR3 is 14 residues long. The V end lost 4 bases, the J end lost 8 bases, and 15 bases lay between the germline ends. Germline values: CDR1 SGHDT, CDR2 YYEEEE. CDR3 nucleotides: TGTGCCAGCAGCCTGGGGGCGACACCGGGGGAGCTGTTTTTT. Translating gives CASSLGATPGELFF.

CDR3 sequence: CASSPGGTGSYEQYF. CDR3 nucleotide sequence: TGTGCCAGCAGCCCGGGCGGGACAGGGTCCTACGAGCAGTACTTC. This chain connects TRBV7-9 to TRBJ2-7, with TRBD1 matching 9 bases. CDR1 and CDR2 (germline): SEHNR, FQNEAQ (reference sequence). CDR3 length equals 15 residues. V was clipped by 5 bases and J by 1 base; unmatched bases: 6.

The chain joins TRBV2 to TRBJ2-2; possible D gene TRBD2, 5 bases. V was clipped by 4 bases and J by 6 bases, with 12 bases between them. CDR1 and CDR2 from the germline V gene are SNHLY and FYNNEI. The CDR3 runs 14 residues. CDR3 nucleotide sequence: TGTGCCAGCAGTGCCCTAGCCCGACCCGGGGAGCTGTTTTTT. Translating it yields CASSALARPGELFF.

The chain carries TRBV28 and TRBJ1-5, with a tentative D call TRBD1 (6 bases). V lost 8 bases, J lost 0 bases, and 8 bases lay in between. There are 13 residues in the CDR3. CDR1 MDHEN and CDR2 SYDVKM come from the germline V gene. The CDR3 reads CASDRNSNQPQHF. CDR3 coding DNA: TGTGCCAGCGACAGGAATAGCAATCAGCCCCAGCATTTT.

This sequence joins TRBV27 and TRBJ2-3; the D gene is possibly TRBD2 (6 bases). Trimming took off 4 bases at V and 3 bases at J, with 8 bases between the two ends. This CDR3 region has 13 residues. From germline, CDR1 is MNHEY and CDR2 SMNVEV (reference sequence). The CDR3 protein is CASSYGGTDTQYF. As DNA, the CDR3 is TGTGCCAGCAGTTATGGGGGGACAGATACGCAGTATTTT.

The rearrangement links TRBV28 to TRBJ2-2; a weak D match, TRBD1 (5 bases). The CDR3 runs to 15 residues. Trimming removed 5 bases at V and 2 bases at J, with 12 bases between. CDR1 is MDHEN, CDR2 SYDVKM, per germline. CDR3 residues: CASSKTRGNTGELFF. CDR3 sequence (DNA): TGTGCCAGCAGTAAAACAAGGGGAAACACCGGGGAGCTGTTTTTT.

The chain uses TRBV7-9 and TRBJ2-1; 13 bases align to TRBD2. The CDR3 totals 17 residues. Trimming took 5 bases from V and 4 from J; bases not matched to a gene: 8. Germline V CDR1 and CDR2: SEHNR, FQNEAQ (reference sequence). CDR3 coding DNA: TGTGCCAGCAGCAATGGACTAGCGGGAGAAAGATACAATGAGCAGTTCTTC. Translation gives CASSNGLAGERYNEQFF.

This rearrangement joins TRBV11-3 to TRBJ1-1; D ambiguous. The CDR3 is made up of 12 amino acids. CDR1 and CDR2 from the germline V gene are SGHNT and YENEEA. V was pared by 5 bases and J by 5 bases, with 9 bases between. This chain's CDR3 is CASSPEETEAFF. The DNA of the CDR3 is TGTGCCAGCAGCCCCGAGGAGACTGAAGCTTTCTTT.

This chain joins TRBV7-2 and TRBJ2-5; 8 bases fit TRBD1. The CDR3 is made up of 16 amino acids. The ends lost 1 base at V and 10 bases at J; junction bases unmatched: 14. Germline V gene lookup returns CDR1 SGHTA and CDR2 FQGNSA. In DNA, the CDR3 is TGTGCCAGCAGCTTAGAATGGACCGCGATTACAGGGGGCCAGTACTTC. Translation gives CASSLEWTAITGGQYF.

The chain combines TRBV11-3 with TRBJ2-3; 11 bases are shared with TRBD2. CDR1 is SGHNT and CDR2 is YENEEA in the germline V gene. V lost 5 bases to trimming and J lost 1 base; unmatched junction nucleotides: 14. The CDR3 consists of 19 residues. CDR3 nucleotides: TGTGCCAGCAGCCCCCGGGCTAGCGGGAGGAAATATGGCACAGATACGCAGTATTTT. Its protein product is CASSPRASGRKYGTDTQYF.

The J gene is TRBJ2-3, the V gene TRBV2, with TRBD1 matching over 7 bases. In germline, CDR1 is SNHLY, CDR2 FYNNEI. Losses at the gene ends were 6 bases for V and 4 bases for J; bases not matched to a gene: 10. The CDR3 is 15 residues long. The CDR3 DNA sequence: TGTGCCAGCAGCTCCCCATTGACAGGGTCAGATACGCAGTATTTT. It translates to CASSSPLTGSDTQYF.

J is TRBJ2-1 and V is TRBV19, with D unresolved. The CDR3 has 13 residues. The V gene lost 6 bases and the J gene lost 8 bases, with 14 bases spanning the gap. Germline V gives CDR1 LNHDA, CDR2 SQIVND (reference sequence). CDR3 DNA sequence: TGTGCCAGTAGGGGCTCCTACATAGATGAGCAGTTCTTC. Protein: CASRGSYIDEQFF.

Concerning this clone itself: One end of the junction varies from germline; a read error may be responsible. The rearrangement joins TRBV7-9 to TRBJ2-3; 7 bases fit TRBD2. The CDR3 length is 14 residues. Germline lookup yields CDR1 SEHNR and CDR2 FQNEAQ (reference sequence). The CDR3 loop is CASSLVTSKDTQYF. As DNA, the CDR3 is TGTGCCAGCAGCTTAGTGACTAGCAAAGATACGCAGTATTTT.

V and J are TRBV5-6 and TRBJ1-3, with TRBD1 as a possible D gene (5 bases). Trimming stripped 3 bases from V and 8 bases from J, with 9 bases between. Germline V gene sequence: CDR1 SGHDT, CDR2 YYEEEE. The CDR3 is 12 amino acids. The CDR3 DNA reads as TGTGCCAGCAGCTCACCGGGGGACACCATATATTTT. As protein: CASSSPGDTIYF.

This clone was observed once. The V gene is TRBV19, the J gene TRBJ1-1; weak D call: TRBD1 (5 bases). Trimming left V 2 bases short and J 2 bases short, with 12 bases between. Germline lookup yields CDR1 LNHDA and CDR2 SQIVND (reference sequence). This CDR3 spans 15 amino acids. CDR3 bases: TGTGCCAGTAGTATATACGGGACTTTAAACACTGAAGCTTTCTTT. Translated: CASSIYGTLNTEAFF. The variable domain in full, with the rest retrieved from reference TRBV19 and TRBJ1-1, is DGGITQSPKYLFRKEGQNVTLSCEQNLNHDAMYWYRQDPGQGLRLIYYSQIVNDFQKGDIAEGYSVSREKKESFPLTVTSAQKNPTAFYLCASSIYGTLNTEAFFGQGTRLTVV.

The V gene is TRBV7-9, the J gene TRBJ2-7; no definite D call. Trimming pared 6 bases from V and 0 bases from J, leaving 15 bases between. Germline CDR1 and CDR2: SEHNR and FQNEAQ (reference sequence). The CDR3 sequence is 15 residues long. CDR3 coding DNA: TGTGCCAGCAGTCCTCTTCCAGCGAGCTCCTACGAGCAGTACTTC. It codes for CASSPLPASSYEQYF.

J is TRBJ2-7 and V is TRBV6-5; 10 nucleotides line up with TRBD2. The CDR3 sequence is 15 residues long. Germline values: CDR1 MNHEY, CDR2 SVGAGI. J was trimmed by 3 bases and V by 2 bases; bases with no gene match: 4. This CDR3 is CASSYGASGSYEQYF. The CDR3 bases are TGTGCCAGCAGTTACGGGGCTAGCGGGAGCTACGAGCAGTACTTC.

The chain has TRBV7-7 and TRBJ1-4, with D unclear. Germline loops: CDR1 SSHAT, CDR2 FNYEAQ (reference sequence). This CDR3 is built from 13 residues. V lost 1 base and J lost 5, with 5 bases in between. As DNA, the CDR3 is TGTGCCAGCAGCTTAGGACAAAATGAAAAACTGTTTTTT. This gives the protein CASSLGQNEKLFF. The variable domain in full, with the rest retrieved from reference TRBV7-7 and TRBJ1-4, is GAGVSQSPRYKVTKRGQDVTLRCDPISSHATLYWYQQALGQGPEFLTYFNYEAQPDKSGLPSDRFSAERPEGSISTLTIQRTEQRDSAMYRCASSLGQNEKLFFGSGTQLSVL.